This T cell receptor beta chain was found in a study of OX40 agonist ivuxolimab in advanced cancers. Whole-study context: Patients enrolled in dose escalation were diagnosed with hepatocellular carcinoma, melanoma, renal cell or head and neck cancer. Study results and caveats: Within 6 weeks, CD4+ and CD8+ blood T cells expanded clonally at 0.1 to 3.0 mg/kg.

The method was immunoSEQ multiplex PCR; TCRdb's version includes in-frame clones alone and lacks a portion of them. Among some 58,000 clones listed, roughly nine tenths were seen once. CDR1 and CDR2 from the germline V gene are GTSNPN and SVGIG (reference sequence). There are 13 residues in the CDR3. With regard to this clone: Its antigen is unknown.

The chain has TRBV30 and TRBJ2-5; 11 nucleotides match TRBD2. The DNA end is more similar to TRBJ2-7, so the J call may be wrong. The specimen was CD4+ or CD8+ T cells sorted from blood, collected in a trial of the OX40 agonist ivuxolimab. The receptor was isolated from an adult with an advanced solid tumor such as melanoma, head and neck, liver or kidney cancer. CDR3 bases: TGTGCCTGGACCCTAGCGGGAGGACTCGAGCAGTACTTC. This translates into CAWTLAGGLEQYF.